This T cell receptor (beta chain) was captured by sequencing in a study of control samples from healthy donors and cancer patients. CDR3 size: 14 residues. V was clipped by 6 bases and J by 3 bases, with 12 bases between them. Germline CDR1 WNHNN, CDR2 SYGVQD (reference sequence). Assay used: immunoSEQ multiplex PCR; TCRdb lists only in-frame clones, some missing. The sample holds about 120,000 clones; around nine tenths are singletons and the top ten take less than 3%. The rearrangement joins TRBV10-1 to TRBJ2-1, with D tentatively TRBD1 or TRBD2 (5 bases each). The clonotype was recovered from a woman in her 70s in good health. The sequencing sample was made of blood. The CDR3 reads CASSPGPYYNEQFF. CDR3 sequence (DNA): TGCGCCAGCAGCCCGGGACCGTACTACAATGAGCAGTTCTTC.